The 10 T cell receptor beta chains reported below all come from one sample, sequenced in a study of cytomegalovirus exposure and HLA in healthy donors. PCR used 60 Vbeta primers and 13 Jbeta primers. This table comes from immunoSEQ multiplex PCR, and its TCRdb copy is limited to in-frame clones, with some not included. The sample shows approximately 120,000 clones, 74% of them seen only once. What was sequenced was PBMCs. These receptors were obtained from a woman aged 45-59 years in good health and CMV-seropositive.

This clone showed up just once. The genes are TRBV1 and TRBJ2-1; the listed D gene, TRBD2, was not tested against the DNA. TRBV1 constitutes a pseudogene. The CDR3 length is 18 residues. DNA of the CDR3: TGCACCAGCAGCTACAGGACTAGCGGGGGCCCCTCCTACAATGAGCAGTTCTTC. This gives the protein CTSSYRTSGGPSYNEQFF.

This clone appeared a single time. This chain links TRBV11-2 with TRBJ2-5, with 14 bases aligning to TRBD2. The CDR3 spans 18 residues. Germline assignment: CDR1 SGHAT and CDR2 FQNNGV. The V and J ends lost 1 base and 5 bases, in that order; junction bases with no gene match: 9. As DNA, the CDR3 is TGTGCCAGCAGCTTAGGATGGACTAGCGGGGGGCCGTTGGAGACCCAGTACTTC. This gives the protein CASSLGWTSGGPLETQYF.

The rearrangement joins TRBV18 to TRBJ2-5; D not resolved. This CDR3 has 13 amino acids. Germline-derived CDR1 and CDR2 are KGHSH and LQKENI. V lost 2 bases, J lost 5 bases, and 9 bases lay in between. CDR3 DNA sequence: TGTGCCAGCTCACCAGAGGAGATCGAGACCCAGTACTTC. Its translation: CASSPEEIETQYF.

This chain joins TRBV11-1 and TRBJ2-7; the match to TRBD1 covers 7 bases. Trimming at V came to 8 bases and at J to 7 bases, leaving 11 bases not matched to a gene. Germline V CDR1 and CDR2: SGHAT, FQDESV (reference sequence). This CDR3 has 13 amino acids. The CDR3 DNA reads as TGTGCCAGCTCAACGGACAGGACGGGGGAGCAGTACTTC. This codes for CASSTDRTGEQYF.

This clone was observed a handful of times. The chain recombines TRBV6-5 with TRBJ2-7; perhaps TRBD1 as D (6 bases). V was cut by 6 bases and J by 4 bases, with 19 bases left in between. The CDR3 loop spans 15 amino acids. Germline V gene data show CDR1 as MNHEY and CDR2 as SVGAGI. DNA of the CDR3: TGTGCCAGCAGCCAACGGACAGTCCAGGGGTACGAGCAGTACTTC. It is translated as CASSQRTVQGYEQYF.

J is TRBJ1-2 and V is TRBV11-2; the D is unclear. Looked up from germline, CDR1 is SGHAT and CDR2 is FQNNGV. Trimming took off 0 bases at V and 5 bases at J, with 4 bases between the two ends. The length of the CDR3 is 12 residues. The CDR3 coding sequence is TGTGCCAGCAGCTTAGAAACATATGGCTACACCTTC. Its translation is CASSLETYGYTF.

The chain links TRBV2 to TRBJ1-4; D remains unclear. The CDR3 length is 15 residues. The germline V and J ends were trimmed by 6 bases and 8 bases, with 19 bases remaining between them. Germline lookup yields CDR1 SNHLY and CDR2 FYNNEI. The CDR3 DNA sequence: TGTGCCAGCAGGGCCTTGGGCAGTCGGAGGGAAAAACTGTTTTTT. Translated: CASRALGSRREKLFF.

The CDR3 protein is CASGQRGTGNTIYF. The CDR3 DNA reads TGTGCCAGCGGGCAAAGGGGGACGGGAAACACCATATATTTT. The genes are TRBV6-9 and TRBJ1-3; D may be TRBD1 (6 bases). V lost 8 bases and J lost 4, with 15 bases in between. There are 14 residues in the CDR3. The V gene's germline CDR1 is MNHGY and CDR2 SVAAGI.

This chain uses TRBV28 with TRBJ2-7; TRBD1 agrees at 7 bases. Germline V CDR1 and CDR2: MDHEN, SYDVKM. With 9 bases clipped from V and 0 bases from J, the junction kept 8 bases outside the gene matches. The CDR3 has 14 residues. The CDR3 spells CASTRGLSSYEQYF. The CDR3, as DNA: TGTGCCAGTACTAGGGGGCTTAGCTCCTACGAGCAGTACTTC.

The J gene is TRBJ2-3, the V gene TRBV9; no reliable D call. Germline loops: CDR1 SGDLS, CDR2 YYNGEE. The CDR3 spans 12 residues. V was pared by 3 bases and J by 1 base, with 3 bases between. Written as DNA, the CDR3 is TGTGCCAGCAGCGGCGGCACAGATACGCAGTATTTT. Protein: CASSGGTDTQYF.